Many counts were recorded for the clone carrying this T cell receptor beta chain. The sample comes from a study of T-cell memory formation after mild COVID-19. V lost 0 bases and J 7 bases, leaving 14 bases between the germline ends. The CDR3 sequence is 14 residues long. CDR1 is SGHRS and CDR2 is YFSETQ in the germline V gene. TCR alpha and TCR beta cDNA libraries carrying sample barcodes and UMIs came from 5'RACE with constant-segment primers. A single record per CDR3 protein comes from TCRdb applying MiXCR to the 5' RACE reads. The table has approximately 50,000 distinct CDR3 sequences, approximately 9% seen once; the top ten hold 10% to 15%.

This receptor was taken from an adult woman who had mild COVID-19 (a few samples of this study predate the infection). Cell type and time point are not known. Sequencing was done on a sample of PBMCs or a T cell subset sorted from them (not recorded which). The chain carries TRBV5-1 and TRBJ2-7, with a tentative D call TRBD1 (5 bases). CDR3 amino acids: CASSLGQGMGEQYF. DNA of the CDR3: TGCGCCAGCAGCTTGGGGCAGGGAATGGGGGAGCAGTACTTC. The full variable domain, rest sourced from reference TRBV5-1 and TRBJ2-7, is KAGVTQTPRYLIKTRGQQVTLSCSPISGHRSVSWYQQTPGQGLQFLFEYFSETQRNKGNFPGRFSGRQFSNSRSEMNVSTLELGDSALYLCASSLGQGMGEQYFGPGTRLTVT.